This T cell receptor (beta chain) emerged from a study of T cell repertoires in cytomegalovirus infection. For the study at large: Carrying CMV and the relevant HLA type showed in public TCR beta signatures.

The table lists this clonotype with a few counts. Its target is unknown. The CDR3 has 17 amino acids. V lost 1 base to trimming and J lost 0 bases, with 10 bases between them. Germline CDR1 and CDR2: SEHNR and FQNEAQ (reference sequence). TCRdb reprocessed the reads with MiXCR, giving one entry per CDR3 protein. In the table there are roughly 180,000 distinct CDR3 sequences, about a sixth of which are singletons. Study outcomes and limitations: The ex vivo response was dominated by HLA-C-restricted CMV-specific TCR beta clonotypes. Pooled public TCR beta family frequency picked out CMV carriers with the relevant HLA.

Sequencing input: CD8+ T cells from PBMCs. The source is a human donor in good health (CMV status not recorded). Some clones in this sample may be carry-over from other donors' samples. V gene TRBV7-9 combines with J gene TRBJ2-6; D tentatively fits TRBD1 or TRBD2 (6 bases each). This CDR3 reads CASSLGGALSGANVLTF. CDR3 nucleotides: TGTGCCAGCAGCTTAGGGGGGGCCCTCTCTGGGGCCAACGTCCTGACTTTC.